This T cell receptor beta chain was recovered during a study of CD8 T cells in ankylosing spondylitis. Findings and limits, study-wide: Ankylosing spondylitis blood seemed to carry a telltale TCR beta motif made of about 8 highly homologous variants.

The germline V gene encodes CDR1 LGHDT and CDR2 YNNKEL (reference sequence). With 2 bases removed from V and 2 bases from J, the gap between germline ends came to 6 bases. The CDR3 is 13 residues long. TCRdb independently ran MiXCR on the 5' RACE reads; one entry per CDR3 protein. The sample lists around 120,000 distinct CDR3 sequences, around 24% seen once, with 9% to 15% in the top ten. Comment on this clonotype: Its antigen is unknown.

The sequence was obtained from a male donor with ankylosing spondylitis. This sequence joins TRBV3-1 and TRBJ2-5; D gene unclear. What was sequenced was synovial fluid, either unsorted or a sorted T cell fraction (not recorded which). The CDR3 protein is CASSQNVQETQYF. The CDR3 bases are TGTGCCAGCAGCCAAAACGTACAAGAGACCCAGTACTTC.